These T cell receptor beta chains were read from a single sample in a study of response to subunit inactivated influenza vaccine. TCRdb re-called the RT-PCR reads through MiXCR, storing one row per CDR3 protein. The table includes hundreds of thousands of distinct CDR3 sequences, approximately 17% detected once. Sequenced material: PBMCs from blood, taken around 5 days after vaccination. These receptors were collected from a man aged 50-59 years who received an inactivated influenza vaccine. Each CDR3 is given with its conserved first and last residue. D genes are given only for firm matches. Clone size is given for some rows only: seen once, a few or many times, or a class if the clone is expanded.

d_call j_call clone_size v_call cdr3_aa cdr3_nt
NA TRBJ2-3 NA TRBV27 CASSNLAVVSTDTQYF TGTGCCAGCAGTAATCTAGCCGTAGTTAGCACAGATACGCAGTATTTT
TRBD2 TRBJ2-3 few TRBV6-4 CASSDSVSGGDTQYF TGTGCCAGCAGTGATTCGGTTAGCGGGGGGGATACGCAGTATTTT
TRBD2 TRBJ2-7 NA TRBV6-5 CASSYLSGGRNEQYF TGTGCCAGCAGTTACCTTAGCGGGGGGCGGAACGAGCAGTACTTC
NA TRBJ1-1 few TRBV20-1 CSARPPGMFAFF TGCAGTGCTAGGCCCCCCGGGATGTTCGCTTTCTTT
NA TRBJ2-7 many TRBV5-1 CASSLGPGDEQYF TGTGCCAGCAGCCTCGGGCCGGGGGACGAGCAGTACTTC
NA TRBJ2-7 NA TRBV5-5 CASSLVLYLEQYF TGTGCCAGCAGCTTGGTGCTATACTTGGAGCAGTACTTC
TRBD1 TRBJ2-7 NA TRBV5-1 CASSLEMTGAPSYEQYF TGCGCCAGCAGCTTGGAGATGACAGGGGCCCCCTCCTACGAGCAGTACTTC
NA TRBJ2-2 NA TRBV4-3 CASSHQKGPYTGELFF TGCGCCAGCAGCCACCAGAAGGGGCCGTACACCGGGGAGCTGTTTTTT
NA TRBJ2-3 NA TRBV29-1 CSVEGRFTDTQYF TGCAGCGTTGAGGGCAGGTTCACAGATACGCAGTATTTT
NA TRBJ1-5 many TRBV12-3/TRBV12-4 CASSLPLSNQPQHF TGTGCCAGCAGTTTACCTCTTAGCAATCAGCCCCAGCATTTT
TRBD2 TRBJ2-7 NA TRBV29-1 CSIRGGTDEQYF TGCAGCATCCGGGGAGGGACGGATGAGCAGTACTTC
NA TRBJ1-1 NA TRBV20-1 CSASGGGRAFF TGCAGTGCTAGTGGGGGGGGTAGAGCTTTCTTT
TRBD1 TRBJ2-7 few TRBV12-3/TRBV12-4 CASRFSGQGPYEQYF TGTGCCAGCAGGTTCTCCGGACAGGGACCCTACGAGCAGTACTTC
TRBD2 TRBJ2-3 few TRBV20-1 CSASGLAGYITDTQYF TGCAGTGCCTCCGGACTAGCGGGATACATCACAGATACGCAGTATTTT
NA TRBJ2-3 NA TRBV18 CASSPPLTDTQYF TGTGCCAGCTCACCACCGCTCACAGATACGCAGTATTTT
NA TRBJ2-7 NA TRBV18 CASSPPMGSDEQYF TGTGCCAGCTCACCACCGATGGGGTCCGACGAGCAGTACTTC
NA TRBJ1-4 few TRBV7-9 CASSPGSGGEKLFF TGTGCCAGCAGCCCCGGTTCCGGGGGCGAAAAACTGTTTTTT
NA TRBJ1-6 many TRBV12-3/TRBV12-4 CASSRWTSPLHF TGTGCCAGCAGCCGATGGACCTCACCCCTCCACTTT
TRBD1 TRBJ2-1 NA TRBV9 CASSGTGQGAPNEQFF TGTGCCAGCAGCGGAACGGGACAGGGGGCGCCCAATGAGCAGTTCTTC
TRBD2 TRBJ2-1 NA TRBV11-2 CASSELAGGVYNEQFF TGTGCCAGCAGCGAACTAGCGGGAGGCGTCTACAATGAGCAGTTCTTC
NA TRBJ2-5 few TRBV20-1 CSARVGVRASQYF TGCAGTGCTAGAGTAGGGGTCCGGGCCTCCCAGTACTTC
TRBD1 TRBJ1-4 few TRBV5-1 CASSTAGTVDEKLFF TGCGCCAGCAGCACCGCCGGGACAGTCGACGAAAAACTGTTTTTT
NA TRBJ2-3 many TRBV20-1 CSARLISDTQYF TGCAGTGCTAGGCTTATCTCAGATACGCAGTATTTT
NA TRBJ2-5 many TRBV29-1 CSVGDGQETQYF TGCAGCGTTGGGGACGGGCAAGAGACCCAGTACTTC
NA TRBJ2-7 many TRBV12-3/TRBV12-4 CASSLGGGGEQYF TGTGCCAGCAGTTTAGGGGGTGGTGGGGAGCAGTACTTC
NA TRBJ2-6 NA TRBV6-5 CASSYSNTGANVLTF TGTGCCAGCAGTTACTCGAACACTGGGGCCAACGTCCTGACTTTC
TRBD2 TRBJ2-1 NA TRBV7-9 CASSPIVGTSGEQFF TGTGCCAGCAGTCCCATCGTAGGGACTAGCGGTGAGCAGTTCTTC
NA TRBJ2-7 NA TRBV29-1 CSVNEGLYEQYF TGCAGCGTTAACGAGGGCCTCTACGAGCAGTACTTC
TRBD1 TRBJ1-6 few TRBV7-2 CASSLAVGTENSPLHF TGTGCCAGCAGCTTAGCGGTGGGGACAGAGAATTCACCCCTCCACTTT
TRBD2 TRBJ2-7 many TRBV4-3 CASSHVTSGSREQYF TGCGCCAGCAGCCACGTAACTAGCGGGAGCCGCGAGCAGTACTTC
TRBD1 TRBJ1-2 NA TRBV15 CATSSGGQGNYGYTF TGTGCCACCAGCTCCGGTGGACAGGGCAACTATGGCTACACCTTC
NA TRBJ2-2 once TRBV29-1 CSAWDSANTGELFF TGCAGCGCTTGGGACTCCGCGAACACCGGGGAGCTGTTTTTT
NA TRBJ1-2 NA TRBV4-3 CASSIGPGRDGYTF TGCGCCAGCAGCATCGGACCGGGCAGGGATGGCTACACCTTC
TRBD1 TRBJ2-2 few TRBV3-1 CASSQVQGSGELFF TGTGCCAGCAGCCAAGTACAGGGGTCCGGGGAGCTGTTTTTT
TRBD2 TRBJ2-3 many TRBV20-1 CSARGTSGGVTDTQYF TGCAGTGCCAGGGGGACTAGCGGGGGAGTGACAGATACGCAGTATTTT
NA TRBJ1-5 NA TRBV4-1 CASSQRHVFSNQPQHF TGCGCCAGCAGCCAGAGACACGTTTTTAGCAATCAGCCCCAGCATTTT
NA TRBJ2-7 NA TRBV27 CASSYSSVGEQYF TGTGCCAGCAGCTATTCTAGCGTTGGCGAGCAGTACTTC
TRBD2 TRBJ2-1 few TRBV7-3 CASSLTGGVVSSEQFF TGTGCCAGCAGCTTAACTGGGGGGGTGGTAAGCAGTGAGCAGTTCTTC
NA TRBJ2-7 NA TRBV11-1 CASSFEASWASLSYEQYF TGTGCCAGCAGCTTTGAGGCTTCTTGGGCTAGTTTGTCCTACGAGCAGTACTTC
TRBD2 TRBJ2-5 few TRBV5-1 CASAQRGLVEETQYF TGCGCCAGCGCACAGCGGGGACTTGTTGAAGAGACCCAGTACTTC
NA TRBJ1-5 NA TRBV5-5 CASSLVGEPQPQHF TGTGCCAGCAGCTTAGTGGGGGAGCCACAGCCCCAGCATTTT
NA TRBJ2-3 few TRBV29-1 CSVDTQYF TGCAGCGTTGATACGCAGTATTTT
TRBD2 TRBJ2-2 NA TRBV28 CASSFAGGTNTGELFF TGTGCCAGCAGTTTCGCGGGGGGCACGAACACCGGGGAGCTGTTTTTT
NA TRBJ2-1 few TRBV24-1 CATSDLRGSRGNEQFF TGTGCCACCAGTGATTTGCGGGGAAGCCGAGGCAATGAGCAGTTCTTC